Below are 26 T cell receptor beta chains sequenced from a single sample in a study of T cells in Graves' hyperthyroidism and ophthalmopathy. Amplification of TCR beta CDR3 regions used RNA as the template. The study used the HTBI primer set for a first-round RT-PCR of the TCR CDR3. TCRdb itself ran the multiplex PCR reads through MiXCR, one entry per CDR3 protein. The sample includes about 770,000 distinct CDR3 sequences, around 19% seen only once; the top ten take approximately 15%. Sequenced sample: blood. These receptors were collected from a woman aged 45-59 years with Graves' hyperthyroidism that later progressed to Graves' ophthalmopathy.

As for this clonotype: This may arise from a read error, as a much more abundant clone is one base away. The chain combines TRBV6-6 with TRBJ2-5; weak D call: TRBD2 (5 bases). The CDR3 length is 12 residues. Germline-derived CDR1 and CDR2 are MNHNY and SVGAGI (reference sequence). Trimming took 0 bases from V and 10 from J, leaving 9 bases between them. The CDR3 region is CASSYSMEDQYF. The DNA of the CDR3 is TGTGCCAGCAGTTACTCGATGGAGGACCAGTACTTC.

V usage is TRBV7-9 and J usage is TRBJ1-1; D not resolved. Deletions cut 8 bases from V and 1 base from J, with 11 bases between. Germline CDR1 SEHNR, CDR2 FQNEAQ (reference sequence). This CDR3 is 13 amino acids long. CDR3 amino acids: CASVWGGNTEAFF. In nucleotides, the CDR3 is TGTGCCAGCGTCTGGGGAGGGAACACTGAAGCTTTCTTT. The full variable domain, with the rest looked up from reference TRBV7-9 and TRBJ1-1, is DTGVSQNPRHKITKRGQNVTFRCDPISEHNRLYWYRQTLGQGPEFLTYFQNEAQLEKSRLLSDRFSAERPKGSFSTLEIQRTEQGDSAMYLCASVWGGNTEAFFGQGTRLTVV.

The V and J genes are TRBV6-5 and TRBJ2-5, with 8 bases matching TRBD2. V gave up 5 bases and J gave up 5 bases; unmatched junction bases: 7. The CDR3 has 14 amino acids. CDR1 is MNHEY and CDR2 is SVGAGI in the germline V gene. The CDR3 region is CASSTRLARETQYF. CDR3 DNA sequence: TGTGCCAGCAGTACTAGACTAGCGCGGGAGACCCAGTACTTC.

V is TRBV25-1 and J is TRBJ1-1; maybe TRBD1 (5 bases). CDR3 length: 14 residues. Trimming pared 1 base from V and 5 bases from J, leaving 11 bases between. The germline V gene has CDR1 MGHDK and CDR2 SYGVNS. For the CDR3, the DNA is TGTGCCAGCAGTGAATTAGGGGTAGGTACTGAAGCTTTCTTT. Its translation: CASSELGVGTEAFF.

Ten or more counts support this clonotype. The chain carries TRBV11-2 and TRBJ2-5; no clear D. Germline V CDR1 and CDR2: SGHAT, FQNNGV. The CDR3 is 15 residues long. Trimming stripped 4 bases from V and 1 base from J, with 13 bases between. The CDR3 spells CASSSLRRVQETQYF. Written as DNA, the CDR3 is TGTGCCAGCAGCTCCCTCCGCCGGGTCCAAGAGACCCAGTACTTC. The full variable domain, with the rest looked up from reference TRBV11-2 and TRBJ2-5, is EAGVAQSPRYKIIEKRQSVAFWCNPISGHATLYWYQQILGQGPKLLIQFQNNGVVDDSQLPKDRFSAERLKGVDSTLKIQPAKLEDSAVYLCASSSLRRVQETQYFGPGTRLLVL.

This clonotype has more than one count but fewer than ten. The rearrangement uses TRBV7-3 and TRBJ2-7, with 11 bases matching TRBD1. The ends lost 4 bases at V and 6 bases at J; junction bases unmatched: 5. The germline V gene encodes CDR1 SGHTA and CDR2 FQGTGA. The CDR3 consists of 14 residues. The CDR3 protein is CASSSGQGEAEQYF. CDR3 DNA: TGTGCCAGCAGCTCGGGACAGGGGGAGGCCGAGCAGTACTTC.

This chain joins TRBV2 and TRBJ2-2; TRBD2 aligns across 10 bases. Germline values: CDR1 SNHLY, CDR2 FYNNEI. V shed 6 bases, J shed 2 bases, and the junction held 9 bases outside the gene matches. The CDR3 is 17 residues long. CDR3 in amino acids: CASSPHLAGGNTGELFF. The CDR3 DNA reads TGTGCCAGCAGCCCTCACTTAGCGGGGGGTAACACCGGGGAGCTGTTTTTT.

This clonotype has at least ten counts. The DNA for the CDR3 is TGCGCCAGCAGCTTCCCGGGACAGGAGACGAACACCGGGGAGCTGTTTTTT. The encoded protein is CASSFPGQETNTGELFF. This chain uses TRBV5-1 with TRBJ2-2; TRBD1 agrees at 8 bases. V lost 2 bases to trimming and J lost 0 bases; unmatched junction nucleotides: 6. The CDR3 length is 17 residues. CDR1 is SGHRS and CDR2 is YFSETQ in the germline V gene.

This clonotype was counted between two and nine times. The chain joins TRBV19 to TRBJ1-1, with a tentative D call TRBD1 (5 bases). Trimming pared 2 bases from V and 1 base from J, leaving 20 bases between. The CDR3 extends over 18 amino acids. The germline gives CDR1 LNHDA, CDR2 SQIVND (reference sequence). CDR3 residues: CASSIRDGGEIRNTEAFF. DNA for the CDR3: TGTGCCAGTAGTATAAGGGACGGGGGGGAAATACGGAACACTGAAGCTTTCTTT.

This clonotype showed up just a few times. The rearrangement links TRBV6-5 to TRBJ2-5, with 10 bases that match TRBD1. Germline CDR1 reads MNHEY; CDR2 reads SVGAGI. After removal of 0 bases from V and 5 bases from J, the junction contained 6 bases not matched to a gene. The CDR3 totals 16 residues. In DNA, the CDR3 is TGTGCCAGCAGTTACTCGGGGGGACAGGGGAGGGAGACCCAGTACTTC. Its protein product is CASSYSGGQGRETQYF.

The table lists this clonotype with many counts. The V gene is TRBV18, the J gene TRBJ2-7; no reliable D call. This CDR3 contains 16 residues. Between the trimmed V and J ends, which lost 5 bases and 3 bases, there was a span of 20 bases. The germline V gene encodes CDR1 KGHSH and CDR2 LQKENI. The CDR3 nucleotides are TGTGCCAGCTCAGAAACAGATCCGGCTTTAAGCTACGAGCAGTACTTC. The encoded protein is CASSETDPALSYEQYF.

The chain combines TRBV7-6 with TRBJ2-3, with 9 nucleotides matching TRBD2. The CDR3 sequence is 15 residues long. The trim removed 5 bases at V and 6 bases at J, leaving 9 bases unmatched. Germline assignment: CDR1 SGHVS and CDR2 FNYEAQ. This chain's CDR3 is CASSPRGGAYDTQYF. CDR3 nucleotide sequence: TGTGCCAGCAGCCCCCGCGGGGGGGCGTACGATACGCAGTATTTT.

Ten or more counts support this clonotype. The CDR3 nucleotides are TGTGCCAGCAGCCAAGATCTGGGCCCAGGCGTGGAGACCCAGTACTTC. Protein sequence: CASSQDLGPGVETQYF. J is TRBJ2-5 and V is TRBV3-1; no firm D call. The germline V gene has CDR1 LGHDT and CDR2 YNNKEL (reference sequence). This CDR3 has 16 amino acids. Trimming removed 0 bases from V and 5 bases from J, with 16 bases in between.

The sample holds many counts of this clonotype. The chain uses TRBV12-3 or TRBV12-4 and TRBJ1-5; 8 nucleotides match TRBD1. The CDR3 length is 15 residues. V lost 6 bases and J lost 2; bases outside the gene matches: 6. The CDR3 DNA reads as TGTGCCAGCAGGACAGGGGCAGTAGGCAATCAGCCCCAGCATTTT. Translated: CASRTGAVGNQPQHF.

The CDR3 sequence is CASSTQGGNQPQHF. In DNA form, the CDR3 reads TGTGCCAGCAGCACCCAGGGGGGCAATCAGCCCCAGCATTTT. The V and J genes are TRBV9 and TRBJ1-5; 7 nucleotides agree with TRBD1. This CDR3 has 14 amino acids. The germline CDR1 and CDR2 sequences are SGDLS and YYNGEE. Trimming at V came to 4 bases and at J to 2 bases, leaving 3 bases not matched to a gene.

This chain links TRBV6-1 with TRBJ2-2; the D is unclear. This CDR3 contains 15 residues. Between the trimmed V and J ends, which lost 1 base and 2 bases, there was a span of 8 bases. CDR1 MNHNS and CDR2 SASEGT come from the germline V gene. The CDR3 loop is CASSEGVLNTGELFF. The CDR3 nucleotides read TGTGCCAGCAGTGAAGGGGTTTTAAACACCGGGGAGCTGTTTTTT.

CDR3: CASSEKGPVDNYGYTF. CDR3 DNA sequence: TGTGCCAGCAGTGAAAAGGGGCCGGTAGACAACTATGGCTACACCTTC. This chain joins TRBV2 and TRBJ1-2, with D perhaps TRBD1 (5 bases). The V gene's germline CDR1 is SNHLY and CDR2 FYNNEI. The CDR3 extends over 16 amino acids. Trimming pared 2 bases from V and 2 bases from J, leaving 15 bases between.

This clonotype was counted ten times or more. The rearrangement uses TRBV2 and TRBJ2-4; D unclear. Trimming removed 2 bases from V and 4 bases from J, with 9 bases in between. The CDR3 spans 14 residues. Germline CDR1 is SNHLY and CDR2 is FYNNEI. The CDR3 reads CASSERHGKNIQYF. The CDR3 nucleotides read TGTGCCAGCAGTGAACGGCACGGGAAAAACATTCAGTACTTC.

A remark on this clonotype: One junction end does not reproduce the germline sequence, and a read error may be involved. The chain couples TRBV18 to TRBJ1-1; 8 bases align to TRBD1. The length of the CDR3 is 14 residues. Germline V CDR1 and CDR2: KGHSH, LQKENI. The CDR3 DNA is TGTGCCAGCTCAGAGGACAGGGCGCCCACTGAAGCTCTCTTT. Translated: CASSEDRAPTEALF.

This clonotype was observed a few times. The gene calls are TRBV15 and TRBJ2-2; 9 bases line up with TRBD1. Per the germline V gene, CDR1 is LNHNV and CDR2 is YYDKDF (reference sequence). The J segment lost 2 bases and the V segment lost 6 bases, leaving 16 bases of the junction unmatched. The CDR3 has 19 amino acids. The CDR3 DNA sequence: TGTGCCACCAGTATATACAGGGGGCCCACCCTTTTTAACACCGGGGAGCTGTTTTTT. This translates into CATSIYRGPTLFNTGELFF.

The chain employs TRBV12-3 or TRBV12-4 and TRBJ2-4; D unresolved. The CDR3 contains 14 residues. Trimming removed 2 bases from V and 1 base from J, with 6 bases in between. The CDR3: CASSLTNAKNIQYF. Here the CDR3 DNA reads TGTGCCAGCAGTTTAACGAACGCCAAAAACATTCAGTACTTC.

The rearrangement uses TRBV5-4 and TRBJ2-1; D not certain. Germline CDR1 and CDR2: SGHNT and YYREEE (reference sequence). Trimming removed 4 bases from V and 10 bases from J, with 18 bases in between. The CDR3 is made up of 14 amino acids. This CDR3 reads CASSDVRPQNEQFF. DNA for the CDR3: TGTGCCAGCAGCGATGTTAGACCTCAAAACGAGCAGTTCTTC.

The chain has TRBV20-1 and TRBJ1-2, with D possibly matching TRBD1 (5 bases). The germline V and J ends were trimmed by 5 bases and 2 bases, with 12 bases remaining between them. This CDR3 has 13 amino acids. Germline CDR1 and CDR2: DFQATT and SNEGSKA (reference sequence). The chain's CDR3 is CSAFRTRNYGYTF. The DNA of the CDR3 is TGCAGTGCTTTTCGGACACGCAACTATGGCTACACCTTC.

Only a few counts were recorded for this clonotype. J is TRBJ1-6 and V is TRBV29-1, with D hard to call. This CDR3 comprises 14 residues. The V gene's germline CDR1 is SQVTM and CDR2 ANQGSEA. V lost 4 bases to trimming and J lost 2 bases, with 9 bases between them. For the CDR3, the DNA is TGCAGCGTTGTAGTGGACCCCTATAATTCACCCCTCCACTTT. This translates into CSVVVDPYNSPLHF.

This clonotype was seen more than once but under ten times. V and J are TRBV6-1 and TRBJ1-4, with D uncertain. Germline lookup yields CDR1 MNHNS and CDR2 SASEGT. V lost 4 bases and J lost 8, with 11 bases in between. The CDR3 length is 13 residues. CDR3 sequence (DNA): TGTGCCAGCAGTGCCGGGAAGACAGAAAAACTGTTTTTT. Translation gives CASSAGKTEKLFF.

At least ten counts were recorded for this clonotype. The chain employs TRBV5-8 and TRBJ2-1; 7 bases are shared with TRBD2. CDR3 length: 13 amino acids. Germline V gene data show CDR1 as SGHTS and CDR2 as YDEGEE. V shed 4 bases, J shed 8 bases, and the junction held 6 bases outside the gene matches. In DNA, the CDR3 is TGTGCCAGCAGCCCCGGGCTAGCGGATGAGCAGTTCTTC. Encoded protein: CASSPGLADEQFF.